This TCR beta chain was recorded in a study of cytomegalovirus exposure and HLA in healthy donors. Study at large: The use of the same platform for the roughly 130 validation repertoires and the approximately 690 first-cohort repertoires was reported by a later analysis.

The repertoire was sequenced with immunoSEQ multiplex PCR; TCRdb's copy has only in-frame clones and lacks some. The table lists 150,000 to 200,000 clones, 85% of them singletons. CDR1 is GTSNPN, CDR2 SVGIG, per germline (reference sequence). V dropped 3 bases and J dropped 2 bases, with 10 bases sitting between them. CDR3 size: 14 residues. Sample: PBMCs. This receptor was taken from a man aged 18 to 30 in good health and CMV-seropositive. The chain has TRBV30 and TRBJ2-2, with D possibly being TRBD2 (6 bases). DNA of the CDR3: TGTGCCTGGAGGAGGAGGGGTAACACCGGGGAGCTGTTTTTT. Translation: CAWRRRGNTGELFF.